This T cell receptor (beta chain) was obtained from a study of OX40 agonist ivuxolimab in advanced cancers. This CDR3 is built from 12 residues. Germline CDR1 SGHAT, CDR2 FQNNGV. Deletions cut 1 base from V and 7 bases from J, with 5 bases between. General study findings and limits: On average, CD8+ T cells showed a greater number of expanded clones than CD4+. Clonal expansion was among the lowest in partial responders at 0.1-3.0 mg/kg, especially CD8+.

Clones were read by immunoSEQ multiplex PCR, and TCRdb kept only the in-frame ones, dropping some. The profile covers some 20,000 clones, with more than 70% appearing a single time and over 10% taken by the ten largest. To note about this clone: What it binds is unknown.

The chain combines TRBV11-2 with TRBJ2-1; D gene unclear. This specimen consisted of CD4+ or CD8+ T cells sorted from blood, obtained in a trial of the OX40 agonist ivuxolimab. This sequence originates from an adult with an advanced solid tumor such as melanoma, head and neck, liver or kidney cancer. The CDR3 reads CASSLATNEQFF. DNA for the CDR3: TGTGCCAGCAGCTTAGCGACGAATGAGCAGTTCTTC.